The 22 T cell receptor beta chains in this list originate from one sample, sequenced in a study of cytomegalovirus exposure and HLA in healthy donors. Amplification used 60 Vbeta primers and 13 Jbeta primers. Method: immunoSEQ multiplex PCR; TCRdb's copy keeps in-frame clones and lacks some. The sample holds more than 140,000 clones; about 80% are singletons and the top ten take 1.5% to 2%. The sample consisted of PBMCs. The source is a woman aged 40 to 50 in good health and CMV-seronegative.

Note on this clone: Compared with germline, one end of the junction differs, possibly owing to a read error. The chain combines TRBV5-5 with TRBJ2-1; 14 positions agree with TRBD2. Per germline, CDR1 SGHKS and CDR2 YYEKEE (reference sequence). The CDR3 consists of 19 residues. CDR3 bases: TGTGCCAGCAGTTTGGCCAGGGGGGGGACTAGCGGGAGCTACAATGAGCAGTTCTTC. Its translation is CASSLARGGTSGSYNEQFF.

CDR3 bases: TGTGCCAGCAGCATAAGCGGGAGGGGGGACAATGAGCAGTTCTTC. Translating it yields CASSISGRGDNEQFF. The chain carries TRBV9 and TRBJ2-1, with 10 bases that match TRBD2. In germline, CDR1 is SGDLS, CDR2 YYNGEE. The CDR3 totals 15 residues. With 4 bases clipped from V and 5 bases from J, the junction kept 6 bases outside the gene matches.

A note on this clone: Since no conserved phenylalanine or tryptophan closes the CDR3, a read error is the likely cause. V is TRBV18 and J is TRBJ1-1; 9 nucleotides align to TRBD1. Germline V CDR1 and CDR2: KGHSH, LQKENI. This CDR3 is 15 amino acids long. V shed 5 bases and J 2 bases; nucleotides not matched to a gene: 6. The CDR3, as DNA: TGTGCCAGCTCAATTACGGACAGGGGCAACACTGAAGCTTTCCTT. Translating gives CASSITDRGNTEAFL.

The J gene is TRBJ1-4, the V gene TRBV18; 9 bases match TRBD1. The CDR3 is 15 residues long. V shed 2 bases, J shed 7 bases, and the junction held 5 bases outside the gene matches. From germline, CDR1 is KGHSH and CDR2 LQKENI. CDR3 sequence: CASSPRTGVGEKLFF. DNA for the CDR3: TGTGCCAGCTCACCAAGGACAGGGGTCGGTGAAAAACTGTTTTTT.

This clone has more than one count but fewer than ten. CDR3 nucleotides: TGTGCCAGCAGGCCCGGGACAGGAGTCCTAACCTACGAGCAGTACTTC. This translates into CASRPGTGVLTYEQYF. This chain uses TRBV2 with TRBJ2-5, with 8 nucleotides matching TRBD1. With the DNA end fitting TRBJ2-7 better, the J assignment may be wrong. There are 16 residues in the CDR3. The germline V gene has CDR1 SNHLY and CDR2 FYNNEI.

V is TRBV23-1 and J is TRBJ2-5; perhaps TRBD2 as D (5 bases). The end of the DNA aligns better with TRBJ2-7, so the J call may be wrong. TRBV23-1 carries the ORF label, with uncertain function. There are 11 residues in the CDR3. The CDR3 spells CASSRRYEQYF. As DNA, the CDR3 is TGCGCCAGCAGTCGGAGGTACGAGCAGTACTTC.

This chain uses TRBV30 with TRBJ2-7; perhaps TRBD1 as D (5 bases). CDR3 length equals 12 residues. Between the trimmed V and J ends, which lost 3 bases and 6 bases, there was a span of 12 bases. The V gene's germline CDR1 is GTSNPN and CDR2 SVGIG (reference sequence). The CDR3 nucleotides read TGTGCCTGGAGCGGCCAGGGCCTCGAGCAGTACTTC. Residues: CAWSGQGLEQYF.

The chain carries TRBV28 and TRBJ1-3; tentative D call: TRBD1 (5 bases). V lost 3 bases and J lost 5, with 17 bases in between. CDR1 MDHEN and CDR2 SYDVKM come from the germline V gene. The CDR3 contains 16 residues. The CDR3 sequence is CASSLSAGRGRNTIYF. The CDR3 DNA sequence: TGTGCCAGCAGTTTGAGCGCCGGGAGGGGTCGAAACACCATATATTTT.

The V call is TRBV14, the J call TRBJ1-6, with D unresolved. The V gene lost 0 bases and the J gene lost 7 bases, with 10 bases spanning the gap. This CDR3 contains 15 residues. Germline V gene data show CDR1 as SGHDN and CDR2 as FVKESK. The CDR3 region has the DNA TGTGCCAGCAGCCAAGATCTGACGGGAAATTCACCCCTCCACTTT. Amino acids: CASSQDLTGNSPLHF.

The V and J genes are TRBV27 and TRBJ2-3, with D maybe TRBD1 (5 bases). The CDR3 is 14 amino acids. The V end lost 5 bases, the J end lost 4 bases, and 13 bases lay between the germline ends. The germline gives CDR1 MNHEY, CDR2 SMNVEV (reference sequence). The CDR3 spells CASSPATVADTQYF. CDR3 DNA sequence: TGTGCCAGCAGTCCCGCGACAGTTGCAGATACGCAGTATTTT.

The chain couples TRBV7-6 to TRBJ2-5; 12 bases are a match to TRBD2. Germline V gives CDR1 SGHVS, CDR2 FNYEAQ. V was clipped by 0 bases and J by 1 base; unmatched bases: 0. The CDR3 runs 16 residues. The CDR3 DNA reads as TGTGCCAGCAGCTTAGCGGGACTAGCGGGCCAAGAGACCCAGTACTTC. Translation gives CASSLAGLAGQETQYF.

V usage is TRBV6-6 and J usage is TRBJ2-1; 8 nucleotides line up with TRBD1. This CDR3 region has 15 residues. Germline values: CDR1 MNHNY, CDR2 SVGAGI (reference sequence). V lost 2 bases, J lost 3 bases, and 3 bases stayed unmatched. The CDR3 coding sequence is TGTGCCAGCAGTTACATACAGGGGGGCTACAATGAGCAGTTCTTC. Amino acid sequence: CASSYIQGGYNEQFF.

The rearrangement links TRBV10-3 to TRBJ1-2; 10 positions match TRBD1. Trimming took 6 bases from V and 6 from J; bases not matched to a gene: 4. The CDR3 contains 13 residues. Germline V lookup: CDR1 ENHRY, CDR2 SYGVKD. The DNA of the CDR3 is TGTGCCATCAGCCGGGACAGGGGACATGGCTACACCTTC. Encoded protein: CAISRDRGHGYTF.

V and J are TRBV5-6 and TRBJ1-2, with TRBD1 matching over 9 bases. Germline CDR1 is SGHDT and CDR2 is YYEEEE. Germline trimming cut 0 bases from V and 4 bases from J; bases unmatched to any gene: 4. The CDR3 sequence is 15 residues long. Here the CDR3 reads CASSLGQGGIYGYTF. The CDR3 DNA reads as TGTGCCAGCAGCTTGGGACAGGGGGGAATCTATGGCTACACCTTC.

The genes are TRBV2 and TRBJ2-2; D may be TRBD1 (5 bases). Germline V gene lookup returns CDR1 SNHLY and CDR2 FYNNEI. The CDR3 totals 16 residues. Trimming took off 3 bases at V and 1 base at J, with 12 bases between the two ends. The CDR3, as DNA: TGTGCCAGCAGTGACAGGGTGCTTGTGAACACCGGGGAGCTGTTTTTT. It is translated as CASSDRVLVNTGELFF.

The chain links TRBV7-9 to TRBJ2-1; D is undetermined. CDR1 and CDR2 (germline): SEHNR, FQNEAQ (reference sequence). This CDR3 is 17 amino acids long. Trimming pared 1 base from V and 0 bases from J, leaving 13 bases between. The CDR3 coding sequence is TGTGCCAGCAGCTTAGTTGTGGTACAGAACTCCTACAATGAGCAGTTCTTC. As protein: CASSLVVVQNSYNEQFF.

The CDR3 protein is CASSFQSYEQYF. DNA for the CDR3: TGTGCCAGCAGCTTCCAATCCTACGAGCAGTACTTC. The chain recombines TRBV5-5 with TRBJ2-7; D unclear. Trimming left V 2 bases short and J 1 base short, with 4 bases between. CDR3 length: 12 residues. The V gene's germline CDR1 is SGHKS and CDR2 YYEKEE (reference sequence).

V is TRBV11-3 and J is TRBJ2-1; TRBD2 agrees at 10 bases. Germline lookup yields CDR1 SGHNT and CDR2 YENEEA. V was clipped by 4 bases and J by 2 bases; unmatched bases: 8. The CDR3 spans 17 residues. The CDR3 spells CASSSGRTSGAYNEQFF. The DNA of the CDR3 is TGTGCCAGCAGCTCAGGCCGGACTAGCGGAGCCTACAATGAGCAGTTCTTC. Full variable domain (missing parts from reference TRBV11-3 and TRBJ2-1): EAGVVQSPRYKIIEKKQPVAFWCNPISGHNTLYWYLQNLGQGPELLIRYENEEAVDDSQLPKDRFSAERLKGVDSTLKIQPAELGDSAVYLCASSSGRTSGAYNEQFFGPGTRLTVL.

Written as DNA, the CDR3 is TGTGCCAGCAGTTATCGGGGAAGGGAGACCCAGTACTTC. Amino acid sequence: CASSYRGRETQYF. This chain joins TRBV6-5 and TRBJ2-5; a weak D match, TRBD2 (5 bases). Trimming removed 3 bases at V and 5 bases at J, with 10 bases between. The germline V gene encodes CDR1 MNHEY and CDR2 SVGAGI. The CDR3 extends over 13 amino acids.

V gene TRBV6-5 combines with J gene TRBJ2-5; D remains ambiguous. CDR3 length: 14 amino acids. CDR1 is MNHEY, CDR2 SVGAGI, per germline. Trimming took 5 bases from V and 2 from J, leaving 12 bases between them. Here the CDR3 reads CASSPLPTQETQYF. The CDR3 region has the DNA TGTGCCAGCAGTCCCCTTCCGACACAAGAGACCCAGTACTTC.

The V and J genes are TRBV27 and TRBJ2-1; 8 bases are a match to TRBD2. The CDR3 length is 18 residues. Germline lookup yields CDR1 MNHEY and CDR2 SMNVEV (reference sequence). J was trimmed by 0 bases and V by 6 bases; bases with no gene match: 13. DNA of the CDR3: TGTGCCAGCAGAACAAAAACGAGCGGGAGTGACTCCTACAATGAGCAGTTCTTC. This gives the protein CASRTKTSGSDSYNEQFF.

J is TRBJ2-1 and V is TRBV15; 13 bases match TRBD2. The V and J ends lost 3 bases and 7 bases, in that order; junction bases with no gene match: 3. The CDR3 length is 15 residues. Germline-derived CDR1 and CDR2 are LNHNV and YYDKDF (reference sequence). CDR3 in amino acids: CATSSGLAGVNEQFF. CDR3 nucleotides: TGTGCCACCAGCAGCGGACTAGCGGGAGTTAATGAGCAGTTCTTC. Looking up the rest from reference TRBV15 and TRBJ2-1 gives the full variable domain: DAMVIQNPRYQVTQFGKPVTLSCSQTLNHNVMYWYQQKSSQAPKLLFHYYDKDFNNEADTPDNFQSRRPNTSFCFLDIRSPGLGDTAMYLCATSSGLAGVNEQFFGPGTRLTVL.